This entry lists 20 T cell receptor beta chains sequenced from one sample in a study of beta chain features in type 1 diabetes. Whole-study results and caveats: All four CD4+ subsets from Type 1 diabetes patients carried moderately but significantly shorter TCRB CDR3s.

Isolated RNA was reverse transcribed in full, so expressed TCRB transcripts were sequenced. TCRdb's copy holds only in-frame clones and misses some; the assay was immunoSEQ multiplex PCR. The data show over 200,000 clones, with 11% seen just once and approximately 0.015% held by the top ten. These receptors lack a known antigen. Sample: naive CD4+ T cells from blood. Receptors originate from a man aged 25 to 45 with type 1 diabetes.

This clone was observed a handful of times. DNA for the CDR3: TGTGCCAGCAGCTTAGGGCTCCTAGGCCCTGGCGAGCAGTTCTTC. Its protein product is CASSLGLLGPGEQFF. The V call is TRBV7-9, the J call TRBJ2-1; D is uncertain. Trimming removed 1 base from V and 10 bases from J, with 17 bases in between. Germline CDR1 and CDR2: SEHNR and FQNEAQ (reference sequence). The CDR3 contains 15 residues.

This clone occurred a few times. V and J are TRBV2 and TRBJ1-4, with 9 bases matching TRBD1. J lost 6 bases, V lost 10 bases, and 6 bases had no gene match. The germline V gene has CDR1 SNHLY and CDR2 FYNNEI. The CDR3 is 13 residues long. The DNA for the CDR3 is TGTGCCACCCATAGGGACAGGGATGAAAAACTGTTTTTT. Translation gives CATHRDRDEKLFF.

In this sample, this clone turned up a few times. This sample also contains other DNA sequences that code for the same CDR3. This chain uses TRBV30 with TRBJ1-5, with D maybe TRBD1 (6 bases). V lost 2 bases, J lost 6 bases, and 11 bases lay in between. The CDR3 extends over 13 amino acids. The germline CDR1 and CDR2 sequences are GTSNPN and SVGIG (reference sequence). CDR3 residues: CAWSLQGSQPQHF. In DNA, the CDR3 is TGTGCCTGGAGTCTACAGGGAAGTCAGCCCCAGCATTTT.

This clone appeared a few times. The rearrangement links TRBV19 to TRBJ2-7; a possible D gene is TRBD1 (5 bases). The CDR3 spans 13 residues. Germline-derived CDR1 and CDR2 are LNHDA and SQIVND (reference sequence). V was shortened by 6 bases and J by 3 bases, with 12 bases between the two germline ends. CDR3 nucleotide sequence: TGTGCCAGTAGCGATCGGACATTCTACGAGCAGTACTTC. Translation gives CASSDRTFYEQYF.

This clone was counted only a few times. The chain links TRBV28 to TRBJ2-7; 7 bases agree with TRBD2. The CDR3 length is 17 residues. The V gene end was trimmed by 3 bases and the J gene end by 1 base; junction bases not matched to a gene: 12. Germline CDR1 reads MDHEN; CDR2 reads SYDVKM. The CDR3 is CASSLPGRGTSSYEQYF. CDR3 in DNA: TGTGCCAGCAGTTTGCCGGGGCGGGGGACCTCGTCCTACGAGCAGTACTTC. The whole variable domain, filled in from reference TRBV28 and TRBJ2-7, reads DVKVTQSSRYLVKRTGEKVFLECVQDMDHENMFWYRQDPGLGLRLIYFSYDVKMKEKGDIPEGYSVSREKKERFSLILESASTNQTSMYLCASSLPGRGTSSYEQYFGPGTRLTVT.

This clone was counted only a few times. The chain couples TRBV4-3 to TRBJ1-2; D not certain. Between the trimmed V and J ends, which lost 4 bases and 3 bases, there was a span of 9 bases. Per the germline V gene, CDR1 is LGHNA and CDR2 is YSLEER. This CDR3 spans 13 amino acids. CDR3 in amino acids: CASSRDKYYGYTF. The CDR3 region has the DNA TGCGCCAGCAGCCGCGACAAGTACTATGGCTACACCTTC.

The chain carries TRBV23-1 and TRBJ2-3; D is perhaps TRBD1 (6 bases). TRBV23-1 is flagged as an ORF with uncertain function. Trimming stripped 0 bases from V and 0 bases from J, with 13 bases between. The CDR3 is 17 residues long. DNA for the CDR3: TGCGCCAGCAGTCAATCTCAGTGCAGGGGAAGCACAGATACGCAGTATTTT. It encodes CASSQSQCRGSTDTQYF.

J is TRBJ2-7 and V is TRBV5-1, with D perhaps matching TRBD2 (5 bases). V lost 2 bases, J lost 6 bases, and 18 bases lay in between. The CDR3 extends over 15 amino acids. Germline values: CDR1 SGHRS, CDR2 YFSETQ. In DNA form, the CDR3 reads TGCGCCAGCAGCTTTTTGGGCGGGCCCTTTCGCGAGCAGTACTTC. Translated, it gives CASSFLGGPFREQYF. The full variable domain, with the rest looked up from reference TRBV5-1 and TRBJ2-7, is KAGVTQTPRYLIKTRGQQVTLSCSPISGHRSVSWYQQTPGQGLQFLFEYFSETQRNKGNFPGRFSGRQFSNSRSEMNVSTLELGDSALYLCASSFLGGPFREQYFGPGTRLTVT.

This clone was observed a few times. This chain uses TRBV19 with TRBJ2-7; D may be TRBD1 (5 bases). Germline V CDR1 and CDR2: LNHDA, SQIVND (reference sequence). The ends were cut back, 5 bases at V and 4 bases at J, with 21 bases in the middle. This CDR3 region has 16 residues. DNA of the CDR3: TGTGCCAGTAGTTCTCCTCCATCAGGGTTTGGATACGAGCAGTACTTC. This sequence encodes CASSSPPSGFGYEQYF.

This clone was counted between two and nine times. The V and J genes are TRBV7-2 and TRBJ1-1; 7 nucleotides line up with TRBD1. The trim removed 5 bases at V and 5 bases at J, leaving 11 bases unmatched. CDR3 length: 15 residues. CDR1 is SGHTA, CDR2 FQGNSA, per germline. CDR3 bases: TGTGCCAGCAGCCCGGACAGGCGACTGGAAACTGAAGCTTTCTTT. Residues: CASSPDRRLETEAFF.

This clone was found a few times. The J gene is TRBJ2-5, the V gene TRBV29-1; 11 nucleotides agree with TRBD2. Germline CDR1 SQVTM, CDR2 ANQGSEA. The CDR3 has 13 residues. The junction had 9 bases not matched to a gene; V was cut back by 4 bases and J by 11 bases. CDR3 DNA: TGCAGCGTTGCGCTAGCGGGGGGAGGGAGGCAGTACTTC. It yields the protein CSVALAGGGRQYF.

This clone was observed a handful of times. The V and J genes are TRBV6-5 and TRBJ1-2, with TRBD1 matching 7 bases. The V segment lost 7 bases and the J segment 8 bases; nucleotides outside the gene matches: 7. Germline V CDR1 and CDR2: MNHEY, SVGAGI. The CDR3 has 12 residues. CDR3 nucleotides: TGTGCCAGCACCAGACAGGGATTCGGCTACACCTTC. As protein: CASTRQGFGYTF.

The chain has TRBV5-4 and TRBJ1-1, with D possibly TRBD1 on 5 matching bases. The V and J ends lost 5 bases and 2 bases respectively, with 10 bases between them. CDR1 SGHNT and CDR2 YYREEE come from the germline V gene (reference sequence). This CDR3 spans 13 amino acids. The CDR3 DNA is TGTGCCAGCAGTTCAAGGGGCAACACTGAAGCTTTCTTT. This sequence encodes CASSSRGNTEAFF.

This clone was seen more than once but under ten times. This rearrangement joins TRBV19 to TRBJ2-5, with D perhaps TRBD1 (6 bases). Trimming cost V 9 bases and J 2 bases, with 10 bases left between them. The CDR3 totals 12 residues. Germline V gives CDR1 LNHDA, CDR2 SQIVND (reference sequence). CDR3 bases: TGTGCCAGCGGACAGCATCAAGAGACCCAGTACTTC. This encodes CASGQHQETQYF. Drawing the rest from reference TRBV19 and TRBJ2-5, the complete variable domain is DGGITQSPKYLFRKEGQNVTLSCEQNLNHDAMYWYRQDPGQGLRLIYYSQIVNDFQKGDIAEGYSVSREKKESFPLTVTSAQKNPTAFYLCASGQHQETQYFGPGTRLLVL.

This clone was recorded a few times. This rearrangement joins TRBV11-2 to TRBJ2-5; 11 nucleotides agree with TRBD2. Germline V CDR1 and CDR2: SGHAT, FQNNGV. This CDR3 has 15 residues. V lost 6 bases and J lost 5; bases outside the gene matches: 8. CDR3 bases: TGTGCCAGCAGAAGTGGACTAGCGGGCCCCGAGACCCAGTACTTC. As protein: CASRSGLAGPETQYF. The full variable domain, rest sourced from reference TRBV11-2 and TRBJ2-5, is EAGVAQSPRYKIIEKRQSVAFWCNPISGHATLYWYQQILGQGPKLLIQFQNNGVVDDSQLPKDRFSAERLKGVDSTLKIQPAKLEDSAVYLCASRSGLAGPETQYFGPGTRLLVL.

The chain employs TRBV30 and TRBJ2-6, with unresolved D. Trimming pared 7 bases from V and 2 bases from J, leaving 12 bases between. The CDR3 has 14 amino acids. Germline assignment: CDR1 GTSNPN and CDR2 SVGIG (reference sequence). The CDR3 spells CALVAVTGANVLTF. In DNA form, the CDR3 reads TGTGCCTTAGTGGCGGTCACTGGGGCCAACGTCCTGACTTTC.

This clone has more than one count but fewer than ten. V usage is TRBV7-3 and J usage is TRBJ2-3; D is uncertain. V shed 0 bases and J shed 0 bases, with 4 bases lying between them. CDR1 SGHTA and CDR2 FQGTGA come from the germline V gene. The CDR3 has 14 residues. Here the CDR3 DNA reads TGTGCCAGCAGCTTAACTCAGAGCACAGATACGCAGTATTTT. This codes for CASSLTQSTDTQYF.

The chain recombines TRBV29-1 with TRBJ2-7; 10 nucleotides align to TRBD2. Per the germline V gene, CDR1 is SQVTM and CDR2 is ANQGSEA. V gave up 4 bases and J gave up 5 bases; unmatched junction bases: 8. There are 14 residues in the CDR3. CDR3 protein: CSVVPRLAGNEQYF. The CDR3 nucleotides read TGCAGCGTTGTGCCCCGACTAGCGGGTAACGAGCAGTACTTC.

Only a few counts were recorded for this clone. The chain employs TRBV28 and TRBJ2-7; 10 nucleotides line up with TRBD1. Germline V lookup: CDR1 MDHEN, CDR2 SYDVKM. This CDR3 contains 16 residues. Germline trimming cut 8 bases from V and 0 bases from J; bases unmatched to any gene: 10. DNA for the CDR3: TGTGCCAGCGGTTACCGGGACAGGGGCCTCTCCTACGAGCAGTACTTC. This codes for CASGYRDRGLSYEQYF. The complete variable domain, with remaining parts taken from reference TRBV28 and TRBJ2-7, reads DVKVTQSSRYLVKRTGEKVFLECVQDMDHENMFWYRQDPGLGLRLIYFSYDVKMKEKGDIPEGYSVSREKKERFSLILESASTNQTSMYLCASGYRDRGLSYEQYFGPGTRLTVT.

The sample holds a few counts of this clone. This chain joins TRBV11-2 and TRBJ2-3, with a weak D call TRBD2 (5 bases). Germline V gives CDR1 SGHAT, CDR2 FQNNGV. The CDR3 length is 17 residues. V lost 2 bases, J lost 4 bases, and 19 bases lay in between. CDR3 sequence: CASSLRASPTSPDTQYF. CDR3 bases: TGTGCCAGCAGCTTAAGGGCTAGCCCTACGTCTCCAGATACGCAGTATTTT. The whole variable domain, filled in from reference TRBV11-2 and TRBJ2-3, reads EAGVAQSPRYKIIEKRQSVAFWCNPISGHATLYWYQQILGQGPKLLIQFQNNGVVDDSQLPKDRFSAERLKGVDSTLKIQPAKLEDSAVYLCASSLRASPTSPDTQYFGPGTRLTVL.